This TCR beta chain appears in the sequencing data of a study of beta chain features in type 1 diabetes. TCRB transcripts that were expressed got sequenced, as all of the isolated RNA had been reverse transcribed. Profiling relied on immunoSEQ multiplex PCR, and the TCRdb table lists in-frame clones only, not all of them. The top ten hold 0.65% of the sample, which has approximately 150,000 clones, approximately 9.8% seen once. Trimming cost V 2 bases and J 11 bases, with 16 bases left between them. CDR3 length: 13 residues. In germline, CDR1 is MDHEN, CDR2 SYDVKM. Study-wide findings and caveats: The similarity of naive, central memory and Treg TCRB repertoires appeared greater among patients than among healthy donors. Cells carrying high TCR expression could end up over-represented when cDNA is sequenced. There were fewer insertions and more deletions at the VDJ junctions of type 1 diabetes patients.

The sample holds many counts of this clone. The antigen is not known. The sample taken for sequencing was central memory CD4+ T cells from blood. This receptor was identified in a woman in her thirties or forties in good health. The chain carries TRBV28 and TRBJ2-7, with TRBD2 as a possible D gene (6 bases). This chain's CDR3 is CASSLHSPPGEYF. DNA of the CDR3: TGTGCCAGCAGTTTACATAGTCCCCCGGGGGAGTACTTC. The entire variable domain, with the rest obtained from reference TRBV28 and TRBJ2-7, is as follows: DVKVTQSSRYLVKRTGEKVFLECVQDMDHENMFWYRQDPGLGLRLIYFSYDVKMKEKGDIPEGYSVSREKKERFSLILESASTNQTSMYLCASSLHSPPGEYFGPGTRLTVT.